Listed below are T cell receptor beta chains from one sample, sequenced in a study of T cell responses to AZD1222 COVID-19 vaccine. Here immunoSEQ multiplex PCR was the method, and the copy in TCRdb shows in-frame clones only, minus some. The sample carries some 79,000 clones, 60% to 85% recorded once. The sample was peripheral blood, taken 28 days after the second AZD1222 dose. The receptors originated from an adult who received the AZD1222 COVID-19 vaccine. Both conserved end residues are trimmed from each CDR3.

V: TRBV29-1
J: TRBJ2-1
CDR3: SAGLLSNEQF

V: TRBV6-2/TRBV6-3
J: TRBJ2-7
CDR3: ASSYSRVTYEQY

V: TRBV24-1
J: TRBJ2-1
CDR3: ATSVLGTDSYNEQF

V: TRBV30
J: TRBJ2-7
CDR3: AWSALAYEQY

V: TRBV7-2
J: TRBJ2-7
CDR3: ASSFSGRTYEQY

V: TRBV6-6
J: TRBJ2-7
CDR3: ASRVSHSTYEQY

V: TRBV6-5
J: TRBJ1-4
CDR3: ASSYSTGEKLF

V: TRBV18
J: TRBJ1-5
CDR3: ASSFNRDQPQH

V: TRBV12-3/TRBV12-4
J: TRBJ1-1
CDR3: ASGGRRNTEAF

V: TRBV7-2
J: TRBJ1-1
CDR3: ASSLQTRWGAF

V: TRBV30
J: TRBJ1-5
CDR3: AWSTGGDQPQH

V: TRBV7-2
J: TRBJ2-3
CDR3: ASSPGTHTQY

V: TRBV18
J: TRBJ1-4
CDR3: ASSRRGEFGTGKTNEKLF

V: TRBV3-1/TRBV3-2
J: TRBJ1-2
CDR3: ASSQDQGAYGYGYT

V: TRBV11-3
J: TRBJ2-2
CDR3: ASSPQTNTGELF

V: TRBV24-1
J: TRBJ1-3
CDR3: ATSGSGAGNTIY

V: TRBV28
J: TRBJ2-2
CDR3: ASSFRRNTGELF

V: TRBV18
J: TRBJ2-5
CDR3: ASSRGEETQY

V: TRBV2
J: TRBJ2-3
CDR3: ASRGVREASTDTQY

V: TRBV3-1/TRBV3-2
J: TRBJ2-1
CDR3: ASSLTSYNEQF

V: TRBV30
J: TRBJ2-1
CDR3: AWKELQRYSYNEQF

V: TRBV24-1
J: TRBJ2-3
CDR3: ATSDSAGPQTQY

V: TRBV2
J: TRBJ1-6
CDR3: ASSDYDTGQGNNSPLH

V: TRBV28
J: TRBJ2-1
CDR3: ASRTSRNEQF

V: TRBV7-8
J: TRBJ2-1
CDR3: ASRAYGPRDTYNEQF

V: TRBV5-8
J: TRBJ2-5
CDR3: ASSLGGTAGQETQY

V: TRBV11-1
J: TRBJ2-1
CDR3: ASSRVAGGFYNEQF

V: TRBV4-3
J: TRBJ1-4
CDR3: ASSQFYNEKLF

V: TRBV3-1/TRBV3-2
J: TRBJ2-3
CDR3: ASSQDISLSTDTQY

V: TRBV27
J: TRBJ2-1
CDR3: ASSLQLAGYNEQF

V: TRBV3-1/TRBV3-2
J: TRBJ2-7
CDR3: ASSPGHLAGGYEQY

V: TRBV18
J: TRBJ1-1
CDR3: ASSQGLNTEAF

V: TRBV28
J: TRBJ2-1
CDR3: ASSLWTSGEYNEQF

V: TRBV27
J: TRBJ2-7
CDR3: ARPGYRTHEQY

V: TRBV29-1
J: TRBJ1-2
CDR3: SVDSGGRRGYT

V: TRBV30
J: TRBJ2-7
CDR3: AWSQRGSRMGAEQY

V: TRBV18
J: TRBJ2-2
CDR3: ASSPQSSGKSTTGELF

V: TRBV18
J: TRBJ1-2
CDR3: ASSPLDNYGYT

V: TRBV12-3/TRBV12-4
J: TRBJ1-2
CDR3: ASSADRTTGYT

V: TRBV5-6
J: TRBJ2-1
CDR3: ASSLEAGARNEQF

V: TRBV7-9
J: TRBJ2-7
CDR3: ASSSRTLTYEQY

V: TRBV5-1
J: TRBJ1-4
CDR3: ASSLENLPGEKLF

V: TRBV11-2
J: TRBJ1-6
CDR3: ASSLGVGLDSPLH

V: TRBV9
J: TRBJ2-3
CDR3: ASSARQGAWNRDTQY

V: TRBV7-9
J: TRBJ1-2
CDR3: ASSLWAGGARGYT

V: TRBV5-3
J: TRBJ2-7
CDR3: ARPPPRSGSYEQY

V: TRBV27
J: TRBJ2-7
CDR3: ASSFWANSYEQY

V: TRBV7-8
J: TRBJ1-6
CDR3: ASSLETGTNSPLH

V: TRBV7-9
J: TRBJ1-6
CDR3: ASSPDRGLSPLH

V: TRBV28
J: TRBJ2-3
CDR3: ASSLSPGGTDTQY

V: TRBV11-2
J: TRBJ2-5
CDR3: ASSKGTAIGETQY

V: TRBV27
J: TRBJ1-2
CDR3: ASRAQADPYGYT

V: TRBV5-1
J: TRBJ2-1
CDR3: ASRMEVASGIGEQF

V: TRBV7-3
J: TRBJ1-1
CDR3: ASSFGGNTEAF

V: TRBV6-6
J: TRBJ1-2
CDR3: ASSYSVGQNYGYT